The entry below describes one TCR beta chain. No antigen is known for it. The V gene lost 5 bases and the J gene lost 0 bases, with 11 bases spanning the gap. The CDR3 extends over 15 amino acids. The V gene's germline CDR1 is LNHNV and CDR2 YYDKDF (reference sequence). The sample originates from a study of beta chain features in type 1 diabetes. General study points: TCRB CDR3s were moderately but significantly shorter in Type 1 diabetes patients in all four CD4+ subsets.

TCRB transcripts that were expressed got sequenced, as all of the isolated RNA had been reverse transcribed. The table came from immunoSEQ multiplex PCR; TCRdb's copy has only in-frame clones and leaves some out. The repertoire holds about 260,000 clones, with around 65% as singletons. The material sequenced was naive CD4+ T cells from blood. The receptor comes from a man aged 25 to 40 in good health. This rearrangement joins TRBV15 to TRBJ1-3; D gene ambiguous. The CDR3 sequence is CATSLDGSSGNTIYF. CDR3 nucleotides: TGTGCCACCAGCTTGGATGGAAGCTCTGGAAACACCATATATTTT.